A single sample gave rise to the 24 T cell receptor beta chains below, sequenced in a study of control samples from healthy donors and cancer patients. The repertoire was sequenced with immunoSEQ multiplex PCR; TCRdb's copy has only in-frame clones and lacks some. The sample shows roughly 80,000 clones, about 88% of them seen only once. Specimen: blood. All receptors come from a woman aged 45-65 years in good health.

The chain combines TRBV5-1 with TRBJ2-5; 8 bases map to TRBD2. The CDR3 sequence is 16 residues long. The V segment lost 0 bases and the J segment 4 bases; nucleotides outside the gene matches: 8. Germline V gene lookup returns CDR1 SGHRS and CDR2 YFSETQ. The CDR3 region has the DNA TGCGCCAGCAGCTTGGCTTACGGGGGGGCCGGAGAGACCCAGTACTTC. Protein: CASSLAYGGAGETQYF. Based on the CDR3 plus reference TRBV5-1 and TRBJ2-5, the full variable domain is KAGVTQTPRYLIKTRGQQVTLSCSPISGHRSVSWYQQTPGQGLQFLFEYFSETQRNKGNFPGRFSGRQFSNSRSEMNVSTLELGDSALYLCASSLAYGGAGETQYFGPGTRLLVL.

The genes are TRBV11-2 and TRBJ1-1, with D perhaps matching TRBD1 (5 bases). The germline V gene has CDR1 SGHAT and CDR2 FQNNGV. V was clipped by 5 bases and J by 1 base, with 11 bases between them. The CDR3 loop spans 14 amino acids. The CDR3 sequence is CASSLAGGNTEAFF. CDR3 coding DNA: TGTGCCAGCAGCCTGGCCGGGGGGAACACTGAAGCTTTCTTT.

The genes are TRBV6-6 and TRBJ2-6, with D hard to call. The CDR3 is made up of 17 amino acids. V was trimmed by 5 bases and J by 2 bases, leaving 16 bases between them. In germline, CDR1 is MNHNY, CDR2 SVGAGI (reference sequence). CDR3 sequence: CASSPALGSPGANVLTF. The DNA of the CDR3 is TGTGCCAGCAGTCCCGCCCTAGGCAGCCCTGGGGCCAACGTCCTGACTTTC.

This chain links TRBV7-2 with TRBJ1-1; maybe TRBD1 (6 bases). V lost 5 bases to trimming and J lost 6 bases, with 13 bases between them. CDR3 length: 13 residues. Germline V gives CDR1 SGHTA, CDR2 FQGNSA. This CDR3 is CASSRDTGAEAFF. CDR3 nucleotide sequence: TGTGCCAGCAGCCGGGACACCGGTGCTGAAGCTTTCTTT.

DNA for the CDR3: TGTGCCAGCAGCCCCGGGACAGGGGAATACGAGCAGTACTTC. Its protein is CASSPGTGEYEQYF. The chain has TRBV5-4 and TRBJ2-7; 10 bases match TRBD1. The CDR3 has 14 amino acids. The junction had 5 bases not matched to a gene; V was cut back by 4 bases and J by 4 bases. Germline assignment: CDR1 SGHNT and CDR2 YYREEE (reference sequence).

CDR3 amino acids: CASSSRVITGNSPLHF. Written as DNA, the CDR3 is TGTGCCAGCAGTTCCCGGGTCATAACGGGGAATTCACCCCTCCACTTT. The rearrangement links TRBV5-4 to TRBJ1-6, with D unresolved. This CDR3 contains 16 residues. Germline values: CDR1 SGHNT, CDR2 YYREEE (reference sequence). V was cut by 5 bases and J by 7 bases, with 19 bases left in between.

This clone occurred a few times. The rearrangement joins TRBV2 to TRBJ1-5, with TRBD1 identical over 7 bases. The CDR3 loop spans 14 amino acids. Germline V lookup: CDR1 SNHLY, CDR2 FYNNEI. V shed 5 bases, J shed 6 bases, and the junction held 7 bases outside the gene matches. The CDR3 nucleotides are TGTGCCAGCAGTCAAGGACAGGTTAGTCAGCCCCAGCATTTT. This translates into CASSQGQVSQPQHF.

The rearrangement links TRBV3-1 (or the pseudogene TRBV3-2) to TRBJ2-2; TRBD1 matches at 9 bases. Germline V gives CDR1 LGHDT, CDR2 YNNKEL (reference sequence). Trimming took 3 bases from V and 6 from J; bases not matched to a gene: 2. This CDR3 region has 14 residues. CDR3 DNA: TGTGCCAGCAGCCAGGACAGGGGTGCCGGGGAGCTGTTTTTT. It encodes CASSQDRGAGELFF.

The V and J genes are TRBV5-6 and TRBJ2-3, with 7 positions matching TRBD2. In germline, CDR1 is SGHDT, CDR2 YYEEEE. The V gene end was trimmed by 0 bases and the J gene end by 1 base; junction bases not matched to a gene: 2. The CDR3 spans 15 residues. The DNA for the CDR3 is TGTGCCAGCAGCTTGGTGGGGAGGGGCACAGATACGCAGTATTTT. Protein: CASSLVGRGTDTQYF.

The CDR3 sequence is CASSNRGRGDSDEQYF. The CDR3 nucleotides read TGTGCCAGCTCAAACAGGGGAAGGGGGGATAGCGACGAGCAGTACTTC. This chain joins TRBV18 and TRBJ2-7; possible D gene TRBD1, 7 bases. Trimming took 5 bases from V and 5 from J, leaving 22 bases between them. Germline V gene sequence: CDR1 KGHSH, CDR2 LQKENI. CDR3 length: 16 amino acids.

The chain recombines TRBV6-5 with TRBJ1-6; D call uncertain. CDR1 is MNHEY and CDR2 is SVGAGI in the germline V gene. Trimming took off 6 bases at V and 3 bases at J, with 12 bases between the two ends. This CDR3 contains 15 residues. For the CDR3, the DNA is TGTGCCAGCAGGTGGACGGCGGGCTATAATTCACCCCTCCACTTT. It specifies CASRWTAGYNSPLHF.

This CDR3 reads CATSAWDSGPEQYF. In nucleotides, the CDR3 is TGTGCCACCAGCGCATGGGACTCCGGGCCGGAGCAGTACTTC. This chain joins TRBV15 and TRBJ2-7; D possibly corresponds to TRBD2 (6 bases). With 5 bases removed from V and 7 bases from J, the gap between germline ends came to 18 bases. CDR1 is LNHNV and CDR2 is YYDKDF in the germline V gene (reference sequence). The CDR3 totals 14 residues.

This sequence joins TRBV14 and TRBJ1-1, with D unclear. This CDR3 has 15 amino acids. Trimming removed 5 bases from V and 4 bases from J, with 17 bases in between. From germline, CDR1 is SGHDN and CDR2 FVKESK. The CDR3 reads CASSGGEGVGTEAFF. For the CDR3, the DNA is TGTGCCAGCAGCGGAGGCGAGGGAGTGGGCACTGAAGCTTTCTTT.

The CDR3 reads CASSISTGTDFSYEQYF. The CDR3 nucleotides are TGCGCCAGCAGCATTAGCACCGGGACAGATTTTTCCTACGAGCAGTACTTC. This rearrangement joins TRBV5-1 to TRBJ2-7, with 7 bases aligning to TRBD1. The junction had 14 bases not matched to a gene; V was cut back by 4 bases and J by 1 base. The length of the CDR3 is 17 residues. Per germline, CDR1 SGHRS and CDR2 YFSETQ.

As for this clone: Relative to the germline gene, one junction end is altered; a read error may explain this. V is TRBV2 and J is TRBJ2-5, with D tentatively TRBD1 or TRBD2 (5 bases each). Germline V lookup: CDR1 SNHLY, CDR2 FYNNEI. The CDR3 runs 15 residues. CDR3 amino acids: CASTSGVGHQETQYF. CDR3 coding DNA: TGTGCCAGCACATCCGGGGTCGGACACCAGGAGACCCAGTACTTC.

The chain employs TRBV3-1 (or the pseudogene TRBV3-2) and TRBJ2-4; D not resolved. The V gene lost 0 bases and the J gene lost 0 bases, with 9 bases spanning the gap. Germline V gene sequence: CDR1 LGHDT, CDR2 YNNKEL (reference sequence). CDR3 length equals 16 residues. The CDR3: CASSQDWAIAKNIQYF. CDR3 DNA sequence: TGTGCCAGCAGCCAAGATTGGGCCATAGCCAAAAACATTCAGTACTTC.

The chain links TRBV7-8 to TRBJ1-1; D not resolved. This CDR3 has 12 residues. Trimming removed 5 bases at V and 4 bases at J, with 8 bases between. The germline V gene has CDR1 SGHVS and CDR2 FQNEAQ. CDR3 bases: TGTGCCAGCAGCCAACCAGGCACTGAAGCTTTCTTT. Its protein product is CASSQPGTEAFF.

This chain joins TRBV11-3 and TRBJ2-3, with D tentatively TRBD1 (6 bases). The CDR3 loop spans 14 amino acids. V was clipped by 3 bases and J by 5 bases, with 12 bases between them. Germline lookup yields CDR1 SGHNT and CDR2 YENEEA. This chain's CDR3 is CASSLGASLDTQYF. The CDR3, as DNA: TGTGCCAGCAGCTTGGGGGCGTCGTTAGATACGCAGTATTTT.

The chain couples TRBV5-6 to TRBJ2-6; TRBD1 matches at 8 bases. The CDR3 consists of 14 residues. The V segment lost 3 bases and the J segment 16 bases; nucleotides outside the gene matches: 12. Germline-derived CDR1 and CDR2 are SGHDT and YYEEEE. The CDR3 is CASSSDLGQGYLTF. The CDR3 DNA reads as TGTGCCAGCAGCTCGGATTTAGGACAGGGTTATCTGACTTTC. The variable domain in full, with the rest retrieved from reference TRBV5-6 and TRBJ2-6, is DAGVTQSPTHLIKTRGQQVTLRCSPKSGHDTVSWYQQALGQGPQFIFQYYEEEERQRGNFPDRFSGHQFPNYSSELNVNALLLGDSALYLCASSSDLGQGYLTFGAGSRLTVL.

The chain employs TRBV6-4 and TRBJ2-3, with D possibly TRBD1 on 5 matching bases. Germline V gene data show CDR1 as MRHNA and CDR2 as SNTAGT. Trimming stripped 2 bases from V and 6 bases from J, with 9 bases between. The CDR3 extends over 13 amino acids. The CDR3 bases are TGTGCCAGCAGTGACACTCACAGGGATACGCAGTATTTT. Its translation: CASSDTHRDTQYF.

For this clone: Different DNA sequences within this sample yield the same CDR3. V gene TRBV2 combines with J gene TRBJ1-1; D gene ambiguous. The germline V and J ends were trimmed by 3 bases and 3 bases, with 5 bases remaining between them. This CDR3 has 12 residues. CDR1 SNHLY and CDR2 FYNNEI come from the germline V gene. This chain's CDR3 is CASSDRYTEAFF. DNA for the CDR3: TGTGCCAGCAGTGACCGATACACTGAAGCTTTCTTT.

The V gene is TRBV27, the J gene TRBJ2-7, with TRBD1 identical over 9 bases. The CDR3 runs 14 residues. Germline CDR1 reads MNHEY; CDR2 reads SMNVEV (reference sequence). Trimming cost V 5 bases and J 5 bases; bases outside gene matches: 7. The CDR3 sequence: CASSPGTGFHEQYF. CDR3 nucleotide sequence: TGTGCCAGCAGTCCCGGGACAGGGTTCCACGAGCAGTACTTC.

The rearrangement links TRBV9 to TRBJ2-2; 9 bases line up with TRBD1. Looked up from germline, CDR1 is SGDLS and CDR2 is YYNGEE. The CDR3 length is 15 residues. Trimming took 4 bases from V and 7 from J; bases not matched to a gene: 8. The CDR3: CASSSGQGISGELFF. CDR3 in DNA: TGTGCCAGCAGCTCCGGACAGGGGATTAGCGGGGAGCTGTTTTTT.

The CDR3 DNA sequence: TGTGCCAGCAGTGACGATCGGGAAAGTGAGCAGTACTTC. It specifies CASSDDRESEQYF. The chain carries TRBV2 and TRBJ2-7, with D possibly matching TRBD2 (5 bases). This CDR3 is built from 13 residues. Germline assignment: CDR1 SNHLY and CDR2 FYNNEI. The V end lost 3 bases, the J end lost 7 bases, and 13 bases lay between the germline ends.